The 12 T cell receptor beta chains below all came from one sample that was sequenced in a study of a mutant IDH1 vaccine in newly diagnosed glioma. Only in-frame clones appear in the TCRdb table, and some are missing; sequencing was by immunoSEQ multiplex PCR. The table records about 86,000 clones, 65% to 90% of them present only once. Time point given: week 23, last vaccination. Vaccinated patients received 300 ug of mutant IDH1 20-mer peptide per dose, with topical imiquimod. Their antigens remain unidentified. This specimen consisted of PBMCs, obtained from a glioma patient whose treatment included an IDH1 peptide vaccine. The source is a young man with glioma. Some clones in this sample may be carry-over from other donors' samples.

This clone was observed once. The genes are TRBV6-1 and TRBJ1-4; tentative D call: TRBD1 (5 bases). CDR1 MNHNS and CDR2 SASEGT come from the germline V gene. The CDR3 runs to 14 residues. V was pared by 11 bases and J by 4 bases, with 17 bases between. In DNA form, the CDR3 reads TGTGCCCGACCCCCACAGGCGAATAATGAAAAACTGTTTTTT. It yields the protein CARPPQANNEKLFF.

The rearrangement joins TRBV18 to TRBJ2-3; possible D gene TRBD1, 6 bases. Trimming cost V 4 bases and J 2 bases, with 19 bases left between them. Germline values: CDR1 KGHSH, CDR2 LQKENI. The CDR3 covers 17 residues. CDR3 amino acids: CASSLGRGLAFTDTQYF. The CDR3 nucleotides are TGTGCCAGCTCACTCGGCAGGGGCTTGGCATTCACAGATACGCAGTATTTT.

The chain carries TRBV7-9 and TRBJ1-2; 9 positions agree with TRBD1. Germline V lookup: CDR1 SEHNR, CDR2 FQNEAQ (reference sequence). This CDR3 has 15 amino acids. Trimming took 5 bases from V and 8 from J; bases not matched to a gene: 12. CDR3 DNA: TGTGCCAGCAGCCCCTGGGACAGGGTTGAATACGGCTACACCTTC. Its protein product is CASSPWDRVEYGYTF.

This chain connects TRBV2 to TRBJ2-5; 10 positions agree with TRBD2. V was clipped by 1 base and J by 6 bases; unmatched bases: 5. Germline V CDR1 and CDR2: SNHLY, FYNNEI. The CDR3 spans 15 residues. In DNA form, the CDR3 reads TGTGCCAGCAGTGAAGGGCTAGCGGGAGCACAGACCCAGTACTTC. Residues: CASSEGLAGAQTQYF.

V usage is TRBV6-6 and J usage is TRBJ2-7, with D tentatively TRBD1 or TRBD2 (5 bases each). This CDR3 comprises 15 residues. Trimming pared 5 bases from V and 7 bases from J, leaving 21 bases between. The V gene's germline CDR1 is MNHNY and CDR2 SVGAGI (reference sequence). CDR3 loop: CASSRTSSLGDEQYF. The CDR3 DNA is TGTGCCAGCAGTCGGACCTCCTCCTTGGGGGATGAGCAGTACTTC.

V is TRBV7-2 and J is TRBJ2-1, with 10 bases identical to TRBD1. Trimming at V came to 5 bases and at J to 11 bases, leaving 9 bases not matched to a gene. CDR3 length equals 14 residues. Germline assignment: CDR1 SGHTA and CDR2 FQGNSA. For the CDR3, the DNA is TGTGCCAGCAGCCCGGGACAGGGGAGGGGGAAGCAGTTCTTC. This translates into CASSPGQGRGKQFF.

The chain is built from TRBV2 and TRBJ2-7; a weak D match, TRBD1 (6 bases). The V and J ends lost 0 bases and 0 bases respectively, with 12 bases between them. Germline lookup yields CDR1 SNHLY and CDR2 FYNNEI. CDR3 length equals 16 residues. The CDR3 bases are TGTGCCAGCAGTGAAGCGCTTGACAGGTTCTCCTACGAGCAGTACTTC. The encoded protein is CASSEALDRFSYEQYF.

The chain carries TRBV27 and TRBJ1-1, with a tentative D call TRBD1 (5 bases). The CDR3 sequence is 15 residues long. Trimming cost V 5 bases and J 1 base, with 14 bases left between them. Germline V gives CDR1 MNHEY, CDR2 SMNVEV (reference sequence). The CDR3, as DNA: TGTGCCAGCAGTCGGGGGGTCGCTGCGAACACTGAAGCTTTCTTT. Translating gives CASSRGVAANTEAFF.

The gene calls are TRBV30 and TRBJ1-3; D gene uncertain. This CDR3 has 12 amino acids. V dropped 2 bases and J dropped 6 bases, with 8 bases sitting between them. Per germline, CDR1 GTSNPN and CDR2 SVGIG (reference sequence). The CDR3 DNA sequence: TGTGCCTGGAGTCCCTTCACAAACACCATATATTTT. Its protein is CAWSPFTNTIYF.

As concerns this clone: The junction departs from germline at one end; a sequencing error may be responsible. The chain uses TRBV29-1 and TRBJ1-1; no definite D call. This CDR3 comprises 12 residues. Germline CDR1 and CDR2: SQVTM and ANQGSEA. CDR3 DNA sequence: TGCAGCGCTGAAGATCGTGGCACTGAAGCTTTCTTT. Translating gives CSAEDRGTEAFF.

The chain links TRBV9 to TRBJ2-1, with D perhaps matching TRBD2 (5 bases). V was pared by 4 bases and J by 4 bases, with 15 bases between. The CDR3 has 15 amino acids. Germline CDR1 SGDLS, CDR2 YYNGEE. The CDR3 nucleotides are TGTGCCAGCAGCCCCCTTACTAGTACGTACAATGAGCAGTTCTTC. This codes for CASSPLTSTYNEQFF.

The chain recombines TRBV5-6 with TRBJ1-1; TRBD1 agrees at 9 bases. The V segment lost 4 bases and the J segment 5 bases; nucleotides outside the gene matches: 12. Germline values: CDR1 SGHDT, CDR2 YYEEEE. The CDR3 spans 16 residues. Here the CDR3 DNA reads TGTGCCAGCAGCCACCGGGACAGGGTATCAACGACTGAAGCTTTCTTT. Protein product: CASSHRDRVSTTEAFF.